This TCR beta chain was documented in a study of Ad26.COV2.S vaccination and SARS-CoV-2 variants. A remark on this clone: Antigen: not known.

V gave up 1 base and J gave up 7 bases, with 13 bases separating them. Germline V gene lookup returns CDR1 MGHDK and CDR2 SYGVNS. There are 14 residues in the CDR3. Repertoires were generated with immunoSEQ multiplex PCR, while TCRdb's copy carries only in-frame clones and drops some. The data show about 480,000 clones, approximately 90% seen once. Notes on the study in general: Reportedly, spike-specific CD8+ and CD4+ T cell responses achieved substantial breadth once vaccination had taken place. Greater spike-specific TCR breadth was seen in vaccine recipients than in placebo recipients.

Treatment of the sample: about 20 received Ad26.COV2.S at low or high dose, single or two shots; about 5 received placebo; per-sample allocation not given. Following the first vaccine or placebo injection, samples were taken on day 63. Boston supplied an adult donor aged 18-55 years. The sample consisted of peripheral blood, taken in a trial of Ad26.COV2.S vaccine versus placebo. This TCR was recovered from a person between 18 and 65 years old who received the Ad26.COV2.S COVID-19 vaccine or a placebo. The chain recombines TRBV25-1 with TRBJ1-1; a weak D match, TRBD1 (5 bases). The CDR3 here is CASSEWGAGDEAFF. Written as DNA, the CDR3 is TGTGCCAGCAGTGAATGGGGAGCGGGGGATGAAGCTTTCTTT.